This T cell receptor (beta chain) derives from a study of T cell changes during pregnancy in multiple sclerosis. This CDR3 contains 14 residues. Germline V gene lookup returns CDR1 GTSNPN and CDR2 SVGIG (reference sequence). J was trimmed by 1 base and V by 2 bases; bases with no gene match: 3. Measured with immunoSEQ multiplex PCR; TCRdb has only the in-frame clones, and not every one. The sample includes around 110,000 clones, around 90% of them seen just once. The chain joins TRBV30 to TRBJ1-2, with TRBD1 identical over 8 bases. The sample in question was peripheral blood, obtained after pregnancy. This receptor was identified in a female donor with multiple sclerosis, enrolled in a pregnancy study. In DNA, the CDR3 is TGTGCCTGGAGTCCGGACAGGGATAACTATGGCTACACCTTC. Encoded protein: CAWSPDRDNYGYTF.